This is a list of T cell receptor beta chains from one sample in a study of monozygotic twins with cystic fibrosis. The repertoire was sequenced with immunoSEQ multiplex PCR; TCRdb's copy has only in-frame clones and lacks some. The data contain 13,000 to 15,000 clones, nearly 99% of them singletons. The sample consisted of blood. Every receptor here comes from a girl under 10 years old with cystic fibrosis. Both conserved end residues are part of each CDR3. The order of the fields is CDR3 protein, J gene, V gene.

CASSFHGRGNYGYTF TRBJ1-2 TRBV28
CSVERLNTGELFF TRBJ2-2 TRBV29-1
CASRGANGELFF TRBJ2-2 TRBV28
CASSLRTGNTEAFF TRBJ1-1 TRBV5-1
CASSIEVWGTSNTEAFF TRBJ1-1 TRBV19
CSARDRQEQYF TRBJ2-7 TRBV20-1
CASSLEGQGEAFF TRBJ1-1 TRBV7-9
CSVDLVRGNQPQHF TRBJ1-5 TRBV29-1
CAWKGQNTGELFF TRBJ2-2 TRBV30
CASSSHKGASVAKNIQYF TRBJ2-4 TRBV11-2
CASSEVGSVGQPQHF TRBJ1-5 TRBV6-1
CASSEEQGGYGYTF TRBJ1-2 TRBV2
CASSQRGVGNIQYF TRBJ2-4 TRBV4-2
CASSVGELAIRETQYF TRBJ2-5 TRBV9
CASSLGGLATSYEQYF TRBJ2-7 TRBV5-1
CASSYRAQGFYYEQYF TRBJ2-7 TRBV6-5
CASSLALSGTEQFF TRBJ2-1 TRBV7-9
CAWSTYEGNGYTF TRBJ1-2 TRBV30
CSGGTGGIEQFF TRBJ2-1 TRBV29-1
CASSLMRVVSQETQYF TRBJ2-5 TRBV7-2
CASRPTGSYEQYF TRBJ2-7 TRBV6-6
CASTLTRYREGGGNEQFF TRBJ2-1 TRBV7-8
CASMRQGGNDQPQHF TRBJ1-5 TRBV19
CASSLFSASINEQFF TRBJ2-1 TRBV28
CASSFFQGTYEQYF TRBJ2-7 TRBV7-8
CASSSPGESTDTQYF TRBJ2-3 TRBV7-9
CASSLIPYGYTF TRBJ1-2 TRBV2
CASSLLNNQPQHF TRBJ1-5 TRBV28
CASSDSLSGKVYF TRBJ2-7 TRBV6-1